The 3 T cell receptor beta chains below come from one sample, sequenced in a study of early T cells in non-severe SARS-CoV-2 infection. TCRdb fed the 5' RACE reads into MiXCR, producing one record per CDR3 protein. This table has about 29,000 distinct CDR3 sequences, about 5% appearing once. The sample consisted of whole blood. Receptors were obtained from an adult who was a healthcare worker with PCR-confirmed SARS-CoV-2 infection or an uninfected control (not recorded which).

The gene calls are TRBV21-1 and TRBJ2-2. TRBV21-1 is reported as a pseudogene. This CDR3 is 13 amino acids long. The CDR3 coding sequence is TGTGCCAGCAGCAAACTATTGGCCGGGGAGCTGTTTTTT. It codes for CASSKLLAGELFF.

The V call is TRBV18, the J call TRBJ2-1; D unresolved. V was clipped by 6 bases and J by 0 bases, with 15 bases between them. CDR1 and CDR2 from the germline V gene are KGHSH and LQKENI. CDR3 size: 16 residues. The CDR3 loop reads CASSPTVGSSYNEQFF. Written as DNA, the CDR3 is TGTGCCAGCTCCCCTACCGTCGGAAGCTCCTACAATGAGCAGTTCTTC.

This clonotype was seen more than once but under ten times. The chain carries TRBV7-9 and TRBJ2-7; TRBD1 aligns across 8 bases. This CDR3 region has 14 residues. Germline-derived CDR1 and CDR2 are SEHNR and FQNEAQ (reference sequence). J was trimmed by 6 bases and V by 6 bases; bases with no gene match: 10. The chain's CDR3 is CASSYLGQGFEQYF. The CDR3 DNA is TGTGCCAGCAGTTATCTCGGACAGGGATTCGAGCAGTACTTC. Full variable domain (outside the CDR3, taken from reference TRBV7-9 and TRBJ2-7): DTGVSQNPRHKITKRGQNVTFRCDPISEHNRLYWYRQTLGQGPEFLTYFQNEAQLEKSRLLSDRFSAERPKGSFSTLEIQRTEQGDSAMYLCASSYLGQGFEQYFGPGTRLTVT.